A selection of T cell receptor beta chains follows, all from one sample in a study of beta chain features in type 1 diabetes. Profiling relied on immunoSEQ multiplex PCR, and the TCRdb table lists in-frame clones only, not all of them. The repertoire holds some 190,000 clones, with 7.5% to 8.5% as singletons. The sample comprised central memory CD4+ T cells from blood. The receptors stem from a man between 18 and 29 years old with type 1 diabetes. Each CDR3 is given with its conserved first and last residue. D genes are given only for firm matches. Clone size is not always given. Where it is, it says once, few, many or a class for expanded clones.

15	NA	TRBV14	TRBJ2-7	NA	TGTGCCAGCAGCCCCAGGGCAGGGGTAAGCTACGAGCAGTACTTC	CASSPRAGVSYEQYF
14	NA	TRBV9	TRBJ1-1	NA	TGTGCCAGCAGCGTCGACATTTTTAACGCTGAAGCTTTCTTT	CASSVDIFNAEAFF
15	few	TRBV14	TRBJ1-1	TRBD1	TGTGCCAGCAGCCAAGCTACAGGGGGCAGGAGGAGAGCTTTCTTT	CASSQATGGRRRAFF
16	NA	TRBV6-5	TRBJ2-1	NA	TGTGCCAGCAGTTACGGGCAGGGAAACTCCTACAATGAGCAGTTCTTC	CASSYGQGNSYNEQFF
13	few	TRBV6-4	TRBJ1-1	NA	TGTGCCAGCAGTGAAGGGCGGGCCACTGAAGCTTTCTTT	CASSEGRATEAFF
15	few	TRBV9	TRBJ1-6	TRBD1	TGTGCCAGCAGCGTTAAACAGGGGAACAATTCACCCCTCCACTTT	CASSVKQGNNSPLHF
12	few	TRBV29-1	TRBJ2-1	NA	TGCAGCGTTGAAGGGGGACTTAATGAGCAGTTCTTC	CSVEGGLNEQFF
15	NA	TRBV11-2	TRBJ2-2	NA	TGTGCCAGCAGCTTATTGGACTCGAACACCGGGGAGCTGTTTTTT	CASSLLDSNTGELFF
12	many	TRBV29-1	TRBJ2-7	TRBD1	TGCAGCGTTGAAGGGACAGGGTACGAGCAGTACTTC	CSVEGTGYEQYF
15	few	TRBV6-5	TRBJ2-7	NA	TGTGCCAGCAGTTACTCTGGACAGTCAGCCTACGAGCAGTACTTC	CASSYSGQSAYEQYF
17	once	TRBV19	TRBJ2-5	TRBD2	TGTGCCAGTAGTATTCGAGGCTCGCCTAGCGGGCAAGAGACCCAGTACTTC	CASSIRGSPSGQETQYF
15	few	TRBV4-3	TRBJ2-5	NA	TGCGCCAGCAGCCAAGAAATCTTAGGGGGAGAGACCCAGTACTTC	CASSQEILGGETQYF
16	many	TRBV6-6	TRBJ2-7	TRBD2	TGTGCCAGCAGTTACGGTGGTAGCGGGAAATCCTACGAGCAGTACTTC	CASSYGGSGKSYEQYF
18	few	TRBV30	TRBJ2-7	TRBD2	TGTGCCTGGGGGGGGAGCGGGAGTCGGTTGTTAAAGGTGTACGAGCAGTACTTC	CAWGGSGSRLLKVYEQYF
17	NA	TRBV19	TRBJ1-5	TRBD1	TGTGCCAGTACCCCTACCCAGACAGGGGGAATCAATCAGCCCCAGCATTTT	CASTPTQTGGINQPQHF
15	few	TRBV29-1	TRBJ2-3	TRBD2	TGCAGCGTTGAAGATACTAGCGGGAGTTCAGATACGCAGTATTTT	CSVEDTSGSSDTQYF
16	few	TRBV7-9	TRBJ1-4	NA	TGTGCCAGCAGCTTAGATCTGACAGCCGATAATGAAAAACTGTTTTTT	CASSLDLTADNEKLFF
13	few	TRBV2	TRBJ1-6	TRBD1	TGTGCCAGCAGTGAGGACAGGAATTCACCCCTCCACTTT	CASSEDRNSPLHF
16	many	TRBV15	TRBJ2-3	TRBD2	TGTGCCACCAGCAGGGCGGGGGGATCTAGCACAGATACGCAGTATTTT	CATSRAGGSSTDTQYF
13	many	TRBV7-9	TRBJ1-5	NA	TGTGCCAGCAGCCAACAGAGCAATCAGCCCCAGCATTTT	CASSQQSNQPQHF
12	NA	TRBV9	TRBJ1-3	NA	TGTGCCAGCAGTACAGCCGGAAACACCATATATTTT	CASSTAGNTIYF
16	NA	TRBV4-1	TRBJ2-1	NA	TGCGCCAGCAGCCAAGGACTAGGCCGCTCCTACAATGAGCAGTTCTTC	CASSQGLGRSYNEQFF
15	few	TRBV6-6	TRBJ2-7	NA	TGTGCCAGCAGTTACTCGGCAGGCCATCGGAACGAGCAGTACTTC	CASSYSAGHRNEQYF
15	NA	TRBV27	TRBJ2-5	NA	TGTGCCAGCAGTATAGGGTCGACCGGAGGGGAGACCCAGTACTTC	CASSIGSTGGETQYF
14	few	TRBV5-1	TRBJ2-4	NA	TGCGCCAGCAGCTTCCGGCTAGCGAGCAACATTCAGTACTTC	CASSFRLASNIQYF
16	few	TRBV7-8	TRBJ1-5	TRBD1	TGTGCCCGGACGGGGACAGGGCTTTATAGCAATCAGCCCCAGCATTTT	CARTGTGLYSNQPQHF
16	NA	TRBV5-5	TRBJ2-5	TRBD1	TGTGCCAGCAGCTTCACCGGGACAGGGGGCCTGGAGACCCAGTACTTC	CASSFTGTGGLETQYF
15	NA	TRBV18	TRBJ2-5	TRBD1	TGTGCCAGCTCACCTCGACAGGGGGAGGCGGAGACCCAGTACTTC	CASSPRQGEAETQYF
14	few	TRBV27	TRBJ2-2	NA	TGTGCCAGCAGTTTCCTCACTATGTCTGGGGAGCTGTTTTTT	CASSFLTMSGELFF
16	few	TRBV7-9	TRBJ1-5	NA	TGTGCCAGCAGTTATGGCAGGGGTTATAGCAATCAGCCCCAGCATTTT	CASSYGRGYSNQPQHF
14	few	TRBV4-2	TRBJ2-7	TRBD2	TGTGCCAGCAGTAACGGACTAGCCGGCTACGAGCAGTACTTC	CASSNGLAGYEQYF
15	few	TRBV7-2	TRBJ2-1	TRBD1	TGTGCCAGCAGACAGGGACAGAACTCCTACAATGAGCAGTTCTTC	CASRQGQNSYNEQFF
17	few	TRBV4-3	TRBJ2-5	NA	TGCGCCAGCAGCCGTCGACAGGCGCGAGAGCCCGGTGAGACCCAGTACTTC	CASSRRQAREPGETQYF
12	NA	TRBV18	TRBJ1-2	NA	TGTGCCAGCTCAGAGGGTCCCTATGGCTACACCTTC	CASSEGPYGYTF
16	few	TRBV15	TRBJ1-2	NA	TGTGCCACCAGCAGAGATCCCGGCTATGGTGTCGGGGGCTACACCTTC	CATSRDPGYGVGGYTF
15	few	TRBV5-1	TRBJ1-5	TRBD1	TGCGCCAGCAGCCCCGACGGACAGGGGAACCAGCCCCAGCATTTT	CASSPDGQGNQPQHF
13	few	TRBV7-8	TRBJ2-4	NA	TGTGCCAGCAGCAAAGAAACGGTGGTAACCCAGTACTTC	CASSKETVVTQYF
14	few	TRBV2	TRBJ1-1	NA	TGTGCCAGCAGTGAGCAGGGATTGAACACTGAAGCTTTCTTT	CASSEQGLNTEAFF
14	NA	TRBV29-1	TRBJ1-4	NA	TGCAGCGTTGAATATCCCCCAACTAATGAAAAACTGTTTTTT	CSVEYPPTNEKLFF
13	few	TRBV7-2	TRBJ1-2	NA	TGTGCCAGCAGCTCCCGAGGGGGGGTTGGCTACACCTTC	CASSSRGGVGYTF
15	many	TRBV4-2	TRBJ2-3	NA	TGTGCCAGCAGCCAAGGAAGCCCTAACACAGATACGCAGTATTTT	CASSQGSPNTDTQYF
11	many	TRBV28	TRBJ2-1	NA	TGTGCCAGCAGTGTGGACTGGAAGCCCGTCTTC	CASSVDWKPVF
14	NA	TRBV14	TRBJ2-2	NA	TGTGCCAGCAGCCGCGGTTCGAACACCGGGGAGCTGTTTTTT	CASSRGSNTGELFF